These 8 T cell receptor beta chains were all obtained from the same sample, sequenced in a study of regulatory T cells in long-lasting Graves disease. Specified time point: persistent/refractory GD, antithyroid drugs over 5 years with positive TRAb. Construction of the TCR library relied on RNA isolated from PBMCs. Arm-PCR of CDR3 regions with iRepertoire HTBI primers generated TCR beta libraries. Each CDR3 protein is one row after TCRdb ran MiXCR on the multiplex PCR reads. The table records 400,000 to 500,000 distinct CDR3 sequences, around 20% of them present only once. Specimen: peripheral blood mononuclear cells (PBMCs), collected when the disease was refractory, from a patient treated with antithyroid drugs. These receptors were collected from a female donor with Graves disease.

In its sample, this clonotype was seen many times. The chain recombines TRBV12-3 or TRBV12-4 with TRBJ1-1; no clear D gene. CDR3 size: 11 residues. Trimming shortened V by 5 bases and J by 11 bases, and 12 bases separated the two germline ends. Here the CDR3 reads CASSQSKEAFF. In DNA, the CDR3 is TGTGCCAGCAGTCAGAGCAAGGAGGCTTTCTTT.

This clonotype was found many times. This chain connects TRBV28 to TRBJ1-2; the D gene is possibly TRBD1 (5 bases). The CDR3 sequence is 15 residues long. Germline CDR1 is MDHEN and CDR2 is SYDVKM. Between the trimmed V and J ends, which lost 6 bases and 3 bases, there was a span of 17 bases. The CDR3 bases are TGTGCCAGCAGCCTTCCTTGGGGGAATCACTATGGCTACACCTTC. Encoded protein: CASSLPWGNHYGYTF.

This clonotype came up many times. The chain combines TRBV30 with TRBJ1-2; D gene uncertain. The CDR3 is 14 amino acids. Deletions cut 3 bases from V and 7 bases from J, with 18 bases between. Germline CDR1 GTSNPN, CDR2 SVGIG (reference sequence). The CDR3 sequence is CAWSPPKIGRGYTF. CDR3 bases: TGTGCCTGGAGCCCCCCGAAGATCGGACGTGGCTACACCTTC.

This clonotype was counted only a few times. The CDR3 protein is CATRTSMGASYEQYF. CDR3 DNA: TGTGCCACCAGGACGTCGATGGGAGCCTCCTACGAGCAGTACTTC. This chain joins TRBV19 and TRBJ2-7, with a weak D call TRBD2 (5 bases). Trimming removed 10 bases from V and 0 bases from J, with 19 bases in between. Germline CDR1 LNHDA, CDR2 SQIVND (reference sequence). The CDR3 spans 15 residues.

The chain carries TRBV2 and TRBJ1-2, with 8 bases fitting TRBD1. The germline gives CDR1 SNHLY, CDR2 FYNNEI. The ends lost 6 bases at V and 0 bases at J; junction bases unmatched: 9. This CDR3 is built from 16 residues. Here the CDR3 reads CASRQPRTGTNYGYTF. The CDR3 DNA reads TGTGCCAGCAGGCAACCTCGGACAGGGACTAACTATGGCTACACCTTC.

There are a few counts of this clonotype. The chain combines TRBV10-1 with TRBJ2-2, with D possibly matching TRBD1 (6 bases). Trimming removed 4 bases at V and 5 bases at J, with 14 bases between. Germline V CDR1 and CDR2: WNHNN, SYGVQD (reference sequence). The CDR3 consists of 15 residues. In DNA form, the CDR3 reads TGCGCCAGCAGTGGGGAGTATAGGGGGACCGGGGAGCTGTTTTTT. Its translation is CASSGEYRGTGELFF.

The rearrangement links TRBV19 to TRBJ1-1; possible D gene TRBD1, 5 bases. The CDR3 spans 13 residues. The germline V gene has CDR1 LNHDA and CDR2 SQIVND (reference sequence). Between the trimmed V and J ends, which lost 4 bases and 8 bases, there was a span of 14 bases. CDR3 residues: CASSSQGGGEAFF. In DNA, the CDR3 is TGTGCCAGTAGTAGTCAGGGTGGCGGGGAAGCTTTCTTT.

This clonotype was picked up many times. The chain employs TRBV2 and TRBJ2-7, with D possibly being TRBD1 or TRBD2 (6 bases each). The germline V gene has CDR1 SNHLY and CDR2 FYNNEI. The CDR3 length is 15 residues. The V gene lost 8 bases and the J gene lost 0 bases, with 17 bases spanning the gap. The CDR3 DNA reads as TGTGCCAGCTCCGCAGGGGCGGGGAGCTCCTACGAGCAGTACTTC. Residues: CASSAGAGSSYEQYF. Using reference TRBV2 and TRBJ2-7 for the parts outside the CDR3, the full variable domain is EPEVTQTPSHQVTQMGQEVILRCVPISNHLYFYWYRQILGQKVEFLVSFYNNEISEKSEIFDDQFSVERPDGSNFTLKIRSTKLEDSAMYFCASSAGAGSSYEQYFGPGTRLTVT.